Listed below are T cell receptor beta chains from one sample, sequenced in a study of cytomegalovirus exposure and HLA in healthy donors. Produced via immunoSEQ multiplex PCR; TCRdb's table is partial and in-frame only. The profile shows 80,000 to 95,000 clones, 84% of them singletons. The sample was PBMCs. The receptor source for this set is a young woman in good health and CMV-seropositive. Both conserved end residues are part of each CDR3. A D gene is named only where the DNA matches it firmly. Clone size is not always given. Where it is, it says once, few, many or a class for expanded clones.

size	V	D	J	CDR3	DNA
-	TRBV5-1	-	TRBJ1-1	CASSLRGTAGRGTEAFF	TGCGCCAGCAGCTTGAGAGGTACCGCGGGGAGGGGGACTGAAGCTTTCTTT
-	TRBV15	-	TRBJ2-1	CATGGRSSYNEQFF	TGTGCCACCGGCGGGCGGAGCTCCTACAATGAGCAGTTCTTC
-	TRBV9	TRBD2	TRBJ2-1	CASSTSGGSWNEQFF	TGTGCCAGCAGCACTAGCGGGGGGAGTTGGAATGAGCAGTTCTTC
-	TRBV5-8	-	TRBJ1-5	CASSLAGWGNQPQHF	TGTGCCAGCAGCTTGGCGGGGTGGGGCAATCAGCCCCAGCATTTT
-	TRBV7-7	-	TRBJ2-1	CASSLQGGGNEQFF	TGTGCTAGCAGCTTACAAGGGGGAGGGAATGAGCAGTTCTTC
-	TRBV5-6	-	TRBJ2-5	CASSFGSRETQYF	TGTGCCAGCAGCTTCGGGAGCCGGGAGACCCAGTACTTC
-	TRBV30	TRBD1	TRBJ2-3	CAWSAETGESTDTQYF	TGTGCCTGGAGTGCCGAGACAGGGGAGAGCACAGATACGCAGTATTTT
-	TRBV9	TRBD2	TRBJ2-1	CASSVAHPAGVLEQFF	TGTGCCAGCAGCGTAGCTCACCCAGCGGGAGTACTCGAGCAGTTCTTC
-	TRBV6-6	-	TRBJ1-5	CASSYQGGVQPQHF	TGTGCCAGCAGTTACCAGGGAGGTGTTCAGCCCCAGCATTTT
-	TRBV28	TRBD2	TRBJ2-1	CASSLRSGSGLPYNEQFF	TGTGCCAGCAGTTTACGTAGCGGGAGCGGCTTGCCCTACAATGAGCAGTTCTTC
-	TRBV19	TRBD1	TRBJ1-4	CASRQGLFHEKLFF	TGTGCCAGTAGACAGGGGCTGTTCCATGAAAAACTGTTTTTT
-	TRBV9	-	TRBJ2-7	CASSVSGGLYEQYF	TGTGCCAGCAGCGTATCCGGGGGGCTCTACGAGCAGTACTTC
few	TRBV7-3	TRBD1	TRBJ1-1	CASSLTGGLTEAFF	TGTGCCAGCAGCTTGACAGGGGGCTTAACTGAAGCTTTCTTT
-	TRBV18	TRBD1	TRBJ1-2	CASSADRGNGYTF	TGTGCCAGCTCAGCAGACAGGGGTAATGGCTACACCTTC
-	TRBV27	TRBD1	TRBJ1-5	CASSYRGLQPQHF	TGTGCCAGCAGTTACAGGGGTTTGCAGCCCCAGCATTTT
-	TRBV29-1	-	TRBJ1-6	CSVRTDSYNSPHHF	TGCAGCGTCCGGACAGACTCCTATAATTCACCCCACCACTTT
-	TRBV6-6	-	TRBJ1-2	CASSFSRDTYGYTF	TGTGCCAGCAGTTTCTCCCGGGACACCTATGGCTACACCTTC
once	TRBV21-1	-	TRBJ2-7	CASSRDRFFSAYEQYF	TGTGCCAGCAGCAGAGACAGGTTCTTCTCTGCCTACGAGCAGTACTTC
-	TRBV7-8	-	TRBJ1-2	CAVGQPVYGYTF	TGTGCCGTAGGACAACCGGTCTATGGCTACACCTTC
-	TRBV5-8	-	TRBJ2-4	CASSLGRGTQNIQYF	TGTGCCAGCAGCTTGGGAAGGGGAACCCAAAACATTCAGTACTTC
-	TRBV29-1	TRBD2	TRBJ2-7	CSVAGLADSYEQYF	TGCAGCGTTGCTGGACTAGCGGATTCCTACGAGCAGTACTTC
-	TRBV2	-	TRBJ2-7	CASSTGGTAGEQYF	TGTGCCAGCAGTACCGGAGGGACAGCGGGCGAGCAGTACTTC
-	TRBV19	TRBD1	TRBJ1-1	CASRTGGGYPPEAFF	TGTGCCAGTAGGACAGGGGGCGGATACCCACCCGAAGCTTTCTTT
-	TRBV30	TRBD2	TRBJ2-3	CAWKREGWVDTQYF	TGTGCCTGGAAACGGGAGGGTTGGGTAGATACGCAGTATTTT
-	TRBV5-6	-	TRBJ1-3	CASSLGENTIYF	TGTGCCAGCAGCTTGGGGGAGAACACCATATATTTT
once	TRBV6-4	-	TRBJ2-5	CASSDTQETQYF	TGTGCCAGCAGTGACACACAAGAGACCCAGTACTTC
-	TRBV5-4	TRBD2	TRBJ2-1	CASSSGVYGGDEQFF	TGTGCCAGCAGCTCCGGCGTGTACGGGGGGGACGAGCAGTTCTTC
-	TRBV19	TRBD1	TRBJ1-5	CASSIGQGFGNQPQHF	TGTGCCAGTAGTATCGGACAGGGTTTTGGCAATCAGCCCCAGCATTTT
-	TRBV15	-	TRBJ2-7	CATSRAGNVYEQYF	TGTGCCACCAGCAGAGCAGGGAACGTCTACGAGCAGTACTTC
-	TRBV6-5	TRBD1	TRBJ1-2	CASRTGGPYGYTF	TGTGCCAGCCGGACAGGGGGTCCCTATGGCTACACCTTC
few	TRBV19	TRBD1	TRBJ1-3	CASSDRQGSSGNTIYF	TGTGCCAGTAGTGACCGACAGGGGTCCTCTGGAAACACCATATATTTT
once	TRBV7-9	-	TRBJ2-1	CASLGHGTYNEQFF	TGTGCCAGCCTAGGACACGGAACCTACAATGAGCAGTTCTTC
-	TRBV5-6	-	TRBJ2-5	CASSWESLSSAQYF	TGTGCCAGCAGCTGGGAGTCCCTAAGTTCGGCCCAGTACTTC
-	TRBV14	-	TRBJ1-2	CASSQASVQVTTF	TGTGCCAGCAGCCAAGCTTCGGTCCAAGTAACCACCTTC
-	TRBV7-9	-	TRBJ1-4	CASSFAGLGEKLFF	TGTGCCAGCAGCTTCGCGGGCCTCGGTGAAAAACTGTTTTTT
-	TRBV30	-	TRBJ1-4	CAWSVDAGEKLFF	TGTGCCTGGAGTGTCGACGCAGGTGAAAAACTGTTTTTT
-	TRBV19	TRBD2	TRBJ2-1	CASSINYRGLAGVGEQFF	TGTGCCAGTAGTATTAACTACCGAGGACTAGCGGGAGTTGGCGAGCAGTTCTTC
-	TRBV6-1	-	TRBJ1-1	CASSESSGQLNTEAFF	TGTGCCAGCAGTGAATCGTCGGGACAATTGAACACTGAAGCTTTCTTT
-	TRBV7-9	TRBD2	TRBJ2-7	CASSVSGASYEQYF	TGTGCCAGCAGCGTTAGCGGGGCGTCCTACGAGCAGTACTTC
-	TRBV13	TRBD1	TRBJ1-1	CASSLGLNRGPNTEAFF	TGTGCCAGCAGCTTAGGCCTCAACAGGGGACCGAACACTGAAGCTTTCTTT
-	TRBV28	TRBD1	TRBJ2-7	CASTDPGTGSYEQYF	TGTGCCAGCACTGACCCCGGGACAGGGTCCTACGAGCAGTACTTC
-	TRBV5-4	-	TRBJ2-7	CASSRGWGVTYEQYF	TGTGCCAGCAGCCGGGGTTGGGGGGTAACCTACGAGCAGTACTTC
-	TRBV4-1	TRBD1	TRBJ1-5	CASRGQGPYQPQHF	TGCGCCAGCAGAGGACAGGGACCCTATCAGCCCCAGCATTTT
-	TRBV10-2	-	TRBJ2-7	CAAQRGSSYEQYF	TGCGCCGCCCAGAGGGGGTCGTCCTACGAGCAGTACTTC
-	TRBV7-9	TRBD1	TRBJ1-3	CASSFTGGDRGNTIYF	TGTGCCAGCAGCTTTACAGGGGGCGATAGGGGAAACACCATATATTTT